Listed here are 9 T cell receptor beta chains from one sample, sequenced in a study of cytomegalovirus exposure and HLA in healthy donors. Researchers ran the PCR with 60 Vbeta and 13 Jbeta primers. TCRdb keeps only in-frame clones here, not all; method: immunoSEQ multiplex PCR. The sample has around 140,000 clones, 80% seen once. Sequenced sample: PBMCs. These TCRs come from a man aged 35-49 years in good health and CMV-seronegative.

In regard to this clone: Distinct nucleotide sequences in the sample also encode this CDR3. The chain is built from TRBV23-1 and TRBJ1-1, with 10 bases identical to TRBD1. TRBV23-1 is annotated as an ORF whose role is uncertain. The CDR3 runs to 16 residues. The ends lost 0 bases at V and 5 bases at J; junction bases unmatched: 6. In nucleotides, the CDR3 is TGCGCCAGCAGTCAATCGGGACAGGGGAGAGGGACTGAAGCTTTCTTT. Its protein is CASSQSGQGRGTEAFF.

The V gene is TRBV5-1, the J gene TRBJ2-7; 10 positions agree with TRBD2. Germline CDR1 SGHRS, CDR2 YFSETQ. Trimming took 4 bases from V and 1 from J; bases not matched to a gene: 2. This CDR3 comprises 14 residues. The CDR3 DNA is TGCGCCAGCAGCGCTAGCGGGGGATCCTACGAGCAGTACTTC. The encoded protein is CASSASGGSYEQYF.

The V gene is TRBV4-3, the J gene TRBJ1-2; no firm D call. V lost 2 bases, J lost 5 bases, and 15 bases lay in between. CDR3 length equals 15 residues. Looked up from germline, CDR1 is LGHNA and CDR2 is YSLEER. CDR3 region: CASSQRRERFYGYTF. In DNA, the CDR3 is TGCGCCAGCAGCCAAAGACGGGAGCGATTTTATGGCTACACCTTC.

This CDR3 is CAIRGELAGGSQETQYF. DNA of the CDR3: TGTGCCATCAGGGGAGAACTAGCGGGGGGTAGTCAAGAGACCCAGTACTTC. J is TRBJ2-5 and V is TRBV10-3; 12 nucleotides line up with TRBD2. Germline lookup yields CDR1 ENHRY and CDR2 SYGVKD. The CDR3 contains 17 residues. V gave up 6 bases and J gave up 2 bases; unmatched junction bases: 10.

The gene calls are TRBV6-5 and TRBJ1-2; the D is unclear. The CDR3 consists of 13 residues. V lost 0 bases and J 8 bases, leaving 10 bases between the germline ends. The germline gives CDR1 MNHEY, CDR2 SVGAGI. The CDR3 protein is CASSYSGRRGYTF. DNA for the CDR3: TGTGCCAGCAGTTACTCGGGGAGGCGCGGCTACACCTTC.

The CDR3 is CASSRTQGYEQFF. The CDR3 nucleotides are TGTGCCAGCAGTCGGACCCAGGGATATGAGCAGTTCTTC. J is TRBJ2-1 and V is TRBV6-5, with D possibly TRBD1 on 5 matching bases. Germline V gene sequence: CDR1 MNHEY, CDR2 SVGAGI. This CDR3 spans 13 amino acids. V shed 5 bases and J shed 8 bases, with 13 bases lying between them.

The rearrangement links TRBV19 to TRBJ1-2, with D perhaps matching TRBD1 (5 bases). Per germline, CDR1 LNHDA and CDR2 SQIVND (reference sequence). CDR3 length equals 14 residues. V shed 4 bases and J shed 7 bases, with 16 bases lying between them. CDR3 in amino acids: CASSTGTLNTGYTF. The DNA for the CDR3 is TGTGCCAGTAGTACAGGGACTTTGAATACTGGCTACACCTTC.

The count of this clone is one. The chain recombines TRBV10-3 with TRBJ1-2; 8 nucleotides line up with TRBD1. Losses at the gene ends were 10 bases for V and 4 bases for J; bases not matched to a gene: 11. The CDR3 runs 14 residues. The germline CDR1 and CDR2 sequences are ENHRY and SYGVKD. This CDR3 is CATRGDRIGYGYTF. CDR3 sequence (DNA): TGTGCCACCCGGGGGGACAGGATAGGCTATGGCTACACCTTC.

The chain recombines TRBV7-9 with TRBJ2-1; 8 nucleotides align to TRBD2. The CDR3 runs 14 residues. Germline-derived CDR1 and CDR2 are SEHNR and FQNEAQ (reference sequence). V shed 0 bases, J shed 10 bases, and the junction held 5 bases outside the gene matches. CDR3 residues: CASSLASGVWEQFF. As DNA, the CDR3 is TGTGCCAGCAGCTTAGCTAGCGGGGTTTGGGAGCAGTTCTTC.